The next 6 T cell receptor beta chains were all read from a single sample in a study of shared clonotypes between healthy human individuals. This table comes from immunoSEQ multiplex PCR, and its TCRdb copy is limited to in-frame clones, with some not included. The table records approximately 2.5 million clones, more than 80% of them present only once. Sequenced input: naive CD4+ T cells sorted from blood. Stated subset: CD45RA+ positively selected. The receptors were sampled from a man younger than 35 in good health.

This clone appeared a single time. CDR3 nucleotide sequence: TGCGCCAGCAGCTTGAGGGACTCGCTCACAGATACGCAGTATTTT. It yields the protein CASSLRDSLTDTQYF. The gene calls are TRBV5-1 and TRBJ2-3; weak D call: TRBD2 (6 bases). Germline V gene lookup returns CDR1 SGHRS and CDR2 YFSETQ. V was trimmed by 1 base and J by 2 bases, leaving 11 bases between them. The length of the CDR3 is 15 residues.

CDR3 bases: TGTGCCAGCAGCCCCCTAACTAGCGGCAACTTTAAACCCCCCTTCTCCTACGAGCAGTACTTC. Its protein product is CASSPLTSGNFKPPFSYEQYF. The chain has TRBV13 and TRBJ2-7; 8 nucleotides line up with TRBD2. The V gene end was trimmed by 5 bases and the J gene end by 0 bases; junction bases not matched to a gene: 24. From germline, CDR1 is PRHDT and CDR2 FYEKMQ (reference sequence). CDR3 length equals 21 residues.

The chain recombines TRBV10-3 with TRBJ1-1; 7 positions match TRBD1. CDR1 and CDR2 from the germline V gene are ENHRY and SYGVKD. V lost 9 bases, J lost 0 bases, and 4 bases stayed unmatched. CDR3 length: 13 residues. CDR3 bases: TGTGCCATAACGGACAGGTTGAACACTGAAGCTTTCTTT. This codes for CAITDRLNTEAFF.

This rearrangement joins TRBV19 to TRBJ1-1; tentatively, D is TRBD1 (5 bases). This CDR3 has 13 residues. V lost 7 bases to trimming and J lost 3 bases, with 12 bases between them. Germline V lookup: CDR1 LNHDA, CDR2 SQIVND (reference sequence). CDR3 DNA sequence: TGTGCCAGTAACCGCCGGGACCACACTGAAGCTTTCTTT. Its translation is CASNRRDHTEAFF.

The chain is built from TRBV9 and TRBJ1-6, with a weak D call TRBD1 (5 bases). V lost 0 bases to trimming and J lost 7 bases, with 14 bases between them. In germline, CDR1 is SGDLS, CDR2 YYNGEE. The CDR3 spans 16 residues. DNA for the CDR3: TGTGCCAGCAGCGTAGGCGGCAGGGTGAGCAATTCACCCCTCCACTTT. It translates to CASSVGGRVSNSPLHF.

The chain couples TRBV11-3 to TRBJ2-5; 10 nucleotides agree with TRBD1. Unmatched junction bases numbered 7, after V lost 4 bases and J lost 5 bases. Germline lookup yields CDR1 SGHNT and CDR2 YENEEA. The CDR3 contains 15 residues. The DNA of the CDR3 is TGTGCCAGCAGCTCCGGGACAGGGGTTTTGGAGACCCAGTACTTC. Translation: CASSSGTGVLETQYF. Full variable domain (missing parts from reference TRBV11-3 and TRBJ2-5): EAGVVQSPRYKIIEKKQPVAFWCNPISGHNTLYWYLQNLGQGPELLIRYENEEAVDDSQLPKDRFSAERLKGVDSTLKIQPAELGDSAVYLCASSSGTGVLETQYFGPGTRLLVL.